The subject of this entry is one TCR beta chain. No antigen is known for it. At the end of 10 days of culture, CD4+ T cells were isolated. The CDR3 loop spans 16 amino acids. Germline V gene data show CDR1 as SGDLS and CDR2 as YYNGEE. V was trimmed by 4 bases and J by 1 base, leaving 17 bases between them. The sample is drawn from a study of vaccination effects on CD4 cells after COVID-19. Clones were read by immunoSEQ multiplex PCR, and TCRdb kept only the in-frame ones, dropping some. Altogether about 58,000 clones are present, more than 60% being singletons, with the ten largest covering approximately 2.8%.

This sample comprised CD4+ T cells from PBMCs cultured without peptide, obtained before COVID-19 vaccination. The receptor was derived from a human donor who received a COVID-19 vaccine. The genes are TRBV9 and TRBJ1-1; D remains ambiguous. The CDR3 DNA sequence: TGTGCCAGCAGCCCTCGACTCGGAGGCGGGAACACTGAAGCTTTCTTT. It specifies CASSPRLGGGNTEAFF.